This TCR beta chain was captured by sequencing in a study of spatial heterogeneity in lung cancer. TCRdb passed the 5' RACE reads through MiXCR, listing each CDR3 protein once. The top ten clones hold 20% to 25% of a sample with 95,000 to 120,000 distinct CDR3 sequences, under 14% of them seen once. This CDR3 spans 14 amino acids. The V segment lost 4 bases and the J segment 3 bases; nucleotides outside the gene matches: 5. Germline CDR1 is SGHRS and CDR2 is YFSETQ. The time point denotes: blood at routine non-recurrence follow-up after resection. The chain couples TRBV5-1 to TRBJ1-1; 8 bases map to TRBD1. This specimen consisted of PBMCs, obtained at follow-up. This sequence was found in a female donor with early-stage non-small cell lung cancer. CDR3 sequence: CASSTQGEDTEAFF. The CDR3 DNA is TGCGCCAGCAGCACACAGGGGGAGGACACTGAAGCTTTCTTT.